This T cell receptor beta chain was found in a study of T cell responses to AZD1222 COVID-19 vaccine. Study results and limitations: Spike-specific TCR breadth and depth both grew after two AZD1222 doses. Donor demographics were predominantly white British with a female majority; clonal diversity may be underestimated. Spike-spanning, vaccine-associated CD4 TCRs were dominant at 160-218 and 743-854. Of the AZD1222 recipients, only five to seven were seropositive at baseline.

With respect to this clone: No antigen is known for it.

CDR1 and CDR2 from the germline V gene are MGHRA and YSYEKL. Trimming left V 6 bases short and J 2 bases short, with 16 bases between. The CDR3 covers 16 residues. Produced via immunoSEQ multiplex PCR; TCRdb's table is partial and in-frame only. The sample lists about 110,000 clones, over 75% occurring once. The sequence came from an adult in good health. The chain recombines TRBV4-1 with TRBJ1-4, with a possible D match to TRBD1 (6 bases). Here the sequenced sample was peripheral blood, taken on day 0 of MenACWY control vaccination. CDR3 DNA sequence: TGCGCCAGCAGTACTACCCCAGGGGCGACTAATGAAAAACTGTTTTTT. This codes for CASSTTPGATNEKLFF.